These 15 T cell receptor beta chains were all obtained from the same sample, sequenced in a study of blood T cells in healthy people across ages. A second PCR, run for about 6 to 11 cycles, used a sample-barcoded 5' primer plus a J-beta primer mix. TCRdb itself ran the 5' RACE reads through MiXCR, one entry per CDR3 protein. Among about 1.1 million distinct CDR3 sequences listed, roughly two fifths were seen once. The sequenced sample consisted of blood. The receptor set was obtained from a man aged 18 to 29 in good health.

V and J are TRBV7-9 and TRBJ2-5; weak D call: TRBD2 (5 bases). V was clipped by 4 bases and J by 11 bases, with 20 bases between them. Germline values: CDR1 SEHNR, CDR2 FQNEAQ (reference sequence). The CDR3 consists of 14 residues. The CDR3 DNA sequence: TGTGCCAGCAGCTACTTAGCGCTCTACAATGAGCAGTACTTC. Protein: CASSYLALYNEQYF.

CDR3 coding DNA: TGTGCCAGCAGCGTAGAGCCGGGGGCTAACTATGGCTACACCTTC. It translates to CASSVEPGANYGYTF. J is TRBJ1-2 and V is TRBV9; D is possibly TRBD1 (5 bases). With 0 bases removed from V and 0 bases from J, the gap between germline ends came to 9 bases. CDR3 length: 15 amino acids. CDR1 is SGDLS and CDR2 is YYNGEE in the germline V gene.

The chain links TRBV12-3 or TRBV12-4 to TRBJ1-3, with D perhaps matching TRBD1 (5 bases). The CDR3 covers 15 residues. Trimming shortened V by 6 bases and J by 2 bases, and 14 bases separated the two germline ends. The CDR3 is CASRSFKGPGNTIYF. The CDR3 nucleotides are TGTGCCAGCAGAAGTTTCAAGGGGCCTGGAAACACCATATATTTT.

The CDR3: CATAMEGPDTQYF. CDR3 nucleotides: TGTGCCACCGCCATGGAGGGGCCAGATACGCAGTATTTT. The rearrangement links TRBV10-3 to TRBJ2-3; D perhaps matches TRBD2 (6 bases). The CDR3 is 13 residues long. Germline values: CDR1 ENHRY, CDR2 SYGVKD. The V and J ends lost 10 bases and 4 bases respectively, with 15 bases between them.

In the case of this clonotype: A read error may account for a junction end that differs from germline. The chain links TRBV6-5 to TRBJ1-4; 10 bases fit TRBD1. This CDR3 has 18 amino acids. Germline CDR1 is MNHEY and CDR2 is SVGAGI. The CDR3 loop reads CANSLPKDRGFANEKLFF. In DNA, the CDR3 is TGTGCCAACAGTTTACCCAAGGACAGGGGGTTTGCTAATGAAAAACTGTTTTTT.

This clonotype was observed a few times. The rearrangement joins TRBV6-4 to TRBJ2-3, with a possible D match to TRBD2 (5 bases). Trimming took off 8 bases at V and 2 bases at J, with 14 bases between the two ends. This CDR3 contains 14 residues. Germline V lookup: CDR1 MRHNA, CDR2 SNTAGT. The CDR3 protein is CASALSGFTDTQYF. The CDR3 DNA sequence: TGTGCCAGCGCCCTATCGGGGTTCACAGATACGCAGTATTTT.

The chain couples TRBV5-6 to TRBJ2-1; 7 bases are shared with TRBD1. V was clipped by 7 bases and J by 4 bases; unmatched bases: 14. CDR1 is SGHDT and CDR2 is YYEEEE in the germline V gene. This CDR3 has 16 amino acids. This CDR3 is CASARAGGFPYNEQFF. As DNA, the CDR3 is TGTGCCAGCGCCAGAGCAGGGGGATTCCCTTACAATGAGCAGTTCTTC.

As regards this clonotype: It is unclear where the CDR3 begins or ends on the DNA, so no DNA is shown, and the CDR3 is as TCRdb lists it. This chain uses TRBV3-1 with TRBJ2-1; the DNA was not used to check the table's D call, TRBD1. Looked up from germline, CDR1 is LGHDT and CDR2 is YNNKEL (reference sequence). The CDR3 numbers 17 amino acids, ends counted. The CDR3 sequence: CASSPLWGGGSYNEQLF.

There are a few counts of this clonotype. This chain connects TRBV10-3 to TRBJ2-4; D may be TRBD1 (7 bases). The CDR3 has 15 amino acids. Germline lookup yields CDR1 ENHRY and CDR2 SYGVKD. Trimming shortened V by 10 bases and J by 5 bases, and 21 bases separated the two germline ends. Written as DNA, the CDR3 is TGTGCCACCCGAGGGGGGACAGAAAACGAAAACATTCAGTACTTC. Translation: CATRGGTENENIQYF.

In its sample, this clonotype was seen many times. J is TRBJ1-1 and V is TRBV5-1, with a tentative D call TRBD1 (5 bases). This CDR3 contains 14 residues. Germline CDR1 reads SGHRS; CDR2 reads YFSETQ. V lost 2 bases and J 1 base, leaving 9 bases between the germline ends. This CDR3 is CASSLRQQNTEAFF. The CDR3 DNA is TGCGCCAGCAGCTTAAGACAGCAGAACACTGAAGCTTTCTTT.

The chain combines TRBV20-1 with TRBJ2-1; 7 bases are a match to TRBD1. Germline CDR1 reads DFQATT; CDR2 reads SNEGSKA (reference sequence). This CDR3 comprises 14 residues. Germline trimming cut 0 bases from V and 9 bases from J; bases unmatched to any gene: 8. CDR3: CSARDSGTVFEQFF. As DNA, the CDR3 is TGCAGTGCTAGAGATTCCGGGACAGTGTTTGAGCAGTTCTTC.

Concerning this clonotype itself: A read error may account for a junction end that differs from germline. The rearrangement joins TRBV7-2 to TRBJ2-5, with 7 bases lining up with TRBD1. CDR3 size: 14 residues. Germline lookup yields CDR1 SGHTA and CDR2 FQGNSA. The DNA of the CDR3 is TGTGCCAGCAGCTCACAGGGGTACCAAAAGACCCAGTACTTC. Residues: CASSSQGYQKTQYF.

DNA for the CDR3: TGCGCCAGCCCCATGTCATTATCCAATTCACCCCTCCACTTT. It codes for CASPMSLSNSPLHF. V and J are TRBV5-1 and TRBJ1-6; the D is unclear. V gave up 7 bases and J gave up 7 bases, with 15 bases separating them. This CDR3 spans 14 amino acids. The V gene's germline CDR1 is SGHRS and CDR2 YFSETQ.

This chain's CDR3 is CASSSPGLAGGPDNEQFF. The DNA for the CDR3 is TGTGCCAGCAGCTCCCCGGGACTAGCGGGGGGCCCAGATAATGAGCAGTTCTTC. The chain uses TRBV12-3 or TRBV12-4 and TRBJ2-1; TRBD2 agrees at 15 bases. The V segment lost 6 bases and the J segment 7 bases; nucleotides outside the gene matches: 13. The CDR3 has 18 residues.

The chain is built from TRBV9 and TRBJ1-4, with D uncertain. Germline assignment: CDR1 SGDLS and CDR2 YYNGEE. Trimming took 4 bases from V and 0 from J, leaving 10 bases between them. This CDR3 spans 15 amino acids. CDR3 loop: CASSLGETTNEKLFF. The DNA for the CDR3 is TGTGCCAGCAGCCTCGGAGAGACAACTAATGAAAAACTGTTTTTT. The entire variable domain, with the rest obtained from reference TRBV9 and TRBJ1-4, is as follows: DSGVTQTPKHLITATGQRVTLRCSPRSGDLSVYWYQQSLDQGLQFLIQYYNGEERAKGNILERFSAQQFPDLHSELNLSSLELGDSALYFCASSLGETTNEKLFFGSGTQLSVL.